Below, 28 T cell receptor beta chains from the same sample are listed, as sequenced in a study of blood T cell repertoires in COVID-19 (dated by TCRdb to 2020 to 2022). The library was prepared using the immunoSEQ multiplex PCR assay. TCRdb mirrors the immuneACCESS table, restricted to in-frame sequences. Some clones are absent from its copies; in checked studies, under half trace to an unresolved V gene, and the reason for the others is unknown. The sample table shows 90,000 to 130,000 clones, and over 80% are seen once. The ten biggest clones cover 0.65% to 0.9% of the sample. Material for sequencing was peripheral blood. The receptors were sampled from a woman in her 70s with acute or convalescent COVID-19.

This clone came up a few times. The chain couples TRBV5-1 to TRBJ1-4; the D gene is possibly TRBD1 (6 bases). The CDR3 is 17 amino acids. Germline loops: CDR1 SGHRS, CDR2 YFSETQ. Trimming took 4 bases from V and 0 from J, leaving 16 bases between them. CDR3 DNA sequence: TGCGCCAGCAGCCTGGCAGGGGCAGTTGCAACTAATGAAAAACTGTTTTTT. Residues: CASSLAGAVATNEKLFF.

This sequence joins TRBV6-1 and TRBJ2-5, with 11 bases that match TRBD2. This CDR3 region has 18 residues. J was trimmed by 1 base and V by 4 bases; bases with no gene match: 11. The germline V gene has CDR1 MNHNS and CDR2 SASEGT. The CDR3 nucleotides are TGTGCCAGCAGTGGTATGAATAGCGGGAGGGCCCCCCAAGAGACCCAGTACTTC. This gives the protein CASSGMNSGRAPQETQYF.

In its sample, this clone was seen a few times. The chain recombines TRBV3-1 (or the pseudogene TRBV3-2) with TRBJ2-1; TRBD1 aligns across 9 bases. After removal of 3 bases from V and 8 bases from J, the junction contained 5 bases not matched to a gene. The CDR3 is made up of 14 amino acids. Germline values: CDR1 LGHDT, CDR2 YNNKEL (reference sequence). The CDR3 reads CASSQGQGGDEQFF. The CDR3 DNA is TGTGCCAGCAGCCAGGGACAGGGCGGGGATGAGCAGTTCTTC.

This clone was observed a handful of times. The genes are TRBV3-1 (or the pseudogene TRBV3-2) and TRBJ1-2; no clear D gene. Germline CDR1 reads LGHDT; CDR2 reads YNNKEL (reference sequence). V was shortened by 5 bases and J by 8 bases, with 12 bases between the two germline ends. The CDR3 has 12 residues. The CDR3: CASSENGGGYTF. The CDR3, as DNA: TGTGCCAGCAGCGAAAACGGCGGAGGCTACACCTTC.

The sample holds one count of this clone. The chain carries TRBV6-5 and TRBJ1-1; 8 bases are shared with TRBD1. The CDR3 runs 15 residues. The V gene end was trimmed by 6 bases and the J gene end by 0 bases; junction bases not matched to a gene: 6. Per the germline V gene, CDR1 is MNHEY and CDR2 is SVGAGI. CDR3 in DNA: TGTGCCAGCAGGACTCGACAGGGGATGAACACTGAAGCTTTCTTT. It translates to CASRTRQGMNTEAFF.

The CDR3 protein is CASSKGQGIGGDTQYF. Written as DNA, the CDR3 is TGTGCCAGCAGCAAGGGACAGGGGATTGGTGGGGATACGCAGTATTTT. This chain joins TRBV5-5 and TRBJ2-3, with 10 bases lining up with TRBD1. The CDR3 has 16 residues. Germline CDR1 and CDR2: SGHKS and YYEKEE (reference sequence). V lost 4 bases and J lost 6; bases outside the gene matches: 11.

The gene calls are TRBV19 and TRBJ2-1, with D perhaps matching TRBD2 (5 bases). Trimming stripped 7 bases from V and 0 bases from J, with 16 bases between. This CDR3 has 16 amino acids. Germline assignment: CDR1 LNHDA and CDR2 SQIVND (reference sequence). DNA for the CDR3: TGTGCCAGTACCAGACTCAGCGGAGGCTCCTACAATGAGCAGTTCTTC. Protein: CASTRLSGGSYNEQFF.

The V and J genes are TRBV5-6 and TRBJ2-5, with TRBD2 as a possible D gene (5 bases). V was clipped by 4 bases and J by 2 bases, with 9 bases between them. CDR1 SGHDT and CDR2 YYEEEE come from the germline V gene. The CDR3 runs to 13 residues. The CDR3 reads CASSKTTQETQYF. In DNA form, the CDR3 reads TGTGCCAGCAGCAAGACTACTCAAGAGACCCAGTACTTC.

This rearrangement joins TRBV5-5 to TRBJ2-7, with TRBD1 identical over 9 bases. This CDR3 spans 16 amino acids. V trimming: 2 bases; J trimming: 0 bases; junction bases outside the gene matches: 6. Looked up from germline, CDR1 is SGHKS and CDR2 is YYEKEE (reference sequence). The DNA of the CDR3 is TGTGCCAGCAGCTTATCTAACAGGGGGCTCTCCTACGAGCAGTACTTC. Protein: CASSLSNRGLSYEQYF.

For the CDR3, the DNA is TGTGCCAGCAGCCAGAGGACAGGGTATGACTACGAGCAGTACTTC. It specifies CASSQRTGYDYEQYF. The chain has TRBV4-2 and TRBJ2-7; 8 bases are a match to TRBD1. The germline V gene encodes CDR1 LGHNA and CDR2 YNFKEQ. The CDR3 extends over 15 amino acids. Unmatched junction bases numbered 7, after V lost 3 bases and J lost 3 bases.

This clone was recorded a few times. This chain connects TRBV9 to TRBJ1-6; a weak D match, TRBD1 (5 bases). With 0 bases removed from V and 4 bases from J, the gap between germline ends came to 8 bases. CDR1 is SGDLS and CDR2 is YYNGEE in the germline V gene. The CDR3 sequence is 15 residues long. The CDR3 bases are TGTGCCAGCAGCGTAGAGGGGTTGTATAATTCACCCCTCCACTTT. Its translation: CASSVEGLYNSPLHF.

The chain links TRBV7-9 to TRBJ1-1; tentatively, D is TRBD1 (5 bases). This CDR3 is 14 amino acids long. The V end lost 5 bases, the J end lost 3 bases, and 13 bases lay between the germline ends. Germline V gene data show CDR1 as SEHNR and CDR2 as FQNEAQ (reference sequence). CDR3 bases: TGTGCCAGCAGCCAATTCGGGGGGTACACTGAAGCTTTCTTT. This encodes CASSQFGGYTEAFF.

This clone was recorded only once. This sequence joins TRBV9 and TRBJ1-2; 7 nucleotides agree with TRBD1. The CDR3 loop spans 16 amino acids. Germline loops: CDR1 SGDLS, CDR2 YYNGEE. Trimming removed 4 bases from V and 6 bases from J; junction bases left unmatched: 15. The CDR3 is CASSTPRGRWRNGYTF. The CDR3 DNA follows: TGTGCCAGCAGCACCCCGAGGGGGCGATGGCGAAATGGCTACACCTTC.

J is TRBJ1-2 and V is TRBV7-2; 8 nucleotides line up with TRBD1. The CDR3 extends over 13 amino acids. Germline-derived CDR1 and CDR2 are SGHTA and FQGNSA. V was pared by 6 bases and J by 7 bases, with 7 bases of the junction left unmatched. The CDR3 DNA reads TGTGCCAGCAGTTCCCGACAGGGGTCTGGCTACACCTTC. Translated: CASSSRQGSGYTF.

This chain connects TRBV27 to TRBJ2-1, with D tentatively TRBD2 (6 bases). Trimming removed 7 bases at V and 5 bases at J, with 12 bases between. This CDR3 is 13 amino acids long. Germline V gives CDR1 MNHEY, CDR2 SMNVEV (reference sequence). In DNA, the CDR3 is TGTGCCAGCAAGGAACTAGCAGACAATGAGCAGTTCTTC. It translates to CASKELADNEQFF.

The chain employs TRBV7-9 and TRBJ1-2; D remains ambiguous. Germline V lookup: CDR1 SEHNR, CDR2 FQNEAQ (reference sequence). V was clipped by 2 bases and J by 5 bases, with 12 bases between them. This CDR3 comprises 14 residues. The CDR3: CASSLLTEIYGYTF. The CDR3 DNA reads as TGTGCCAGCAGCTTACTCACAGAGATTTATGGCTACACCTTC.

This rearrangement joins TRBV29-1 to TRBJ2-1, with 11 bases that match TRBD2. CDR3 length equals 17 residues. CDR1 is SQVTM, CDR2 ANQGSEA, per germline. With V trimmed by 7 bases and J by 0 bases, 11 bases remained unmatched. The CDR3 coding sequence is TGCAGCGCCCGAGGGGTAGCGGGGGGGAGCTCCTACAATGAGCAGTTCTTC. It specifies CSARGVAGGSSYNEQFF.

This rearrangement joins TRBV7-8 to TRBJ1-1, with D tentatively TRBD1 (6 bases). Trimming took 6 bases from V and 2 from J, leaving 13 bases between them. CDR3 length: 14 residues. Germline V gene sequence: CDR1 SGHVS, CDR2 FQNEAQ. The CDR3 bases are TGTGCCAGCAGTCCGACAGGCCTCAACACTGAAGCTTTCTTT. Translated: CASSPTGLNTEAFF.

The chain couples TRBV10-2 to TRBJ2-1, with TRBD2 matching over 9 bases. The germline V gene has CDR1 WSHSY and CDR2 SAAADI. The junction had 4 bases not matched to a gene; V was cut back by 7 bases and J by 0 bases. There are 15 residues in the CDR3. The CDR3 loop is CASNLAGRSYNEQFF. In DNA, the CDR3 is TGCGCCAGCAATCTAGCGGGACGCTCCTACAATGAGCAGTTCTTC.

Only a few counts were recorded for this clone. V gene TRBV2 combines with J gene TRBJ1-2, with 10 bases lining up with TRBD1. Germline V gives CDR1 SNHLY, CDR2 FYNNEI. The CDR3 is 13 amino acids. With 4 bases clipped from V and 12 bases from J, the junction kept 8 bases outside the gene matches. The CDR3 coding sequence is TGTGCCAGCAGTGTAGACAGGGGGCGTTCTAACACCTTC. Translation: CASSVDRGRSNTF.

This chain links TRBV12-3 or TRBV12-4 with TRBJ1-2, with D possibly matching TRBD1 (5 bases). The germline V and J ends were trimmed by 5 bases and 3 bases, with 10 bases remaining between them. The CDR3 has 13 residues. The CDR3: CASSLREDYGYTF. The CDR3 DNA is TGTGCCAGCAGTCTCAGGGAAGACTATGGCTACACCTTC.

The rearrangement links TRBV12-3 or TRBV12-4 to TRBJ1-5, with D unresolved. CDR3 length equals 12 residues. Trimming shortened V by 9 bases and J by 7 bases, and 13 bases separated the two germline ends. The CDR3 is CASRGDLQPQHF. The CDR3 DNA reads TGTGCCAGTCGAGGAGATTTGCAGCCCCAGCATTTT.

This chain joins TRBV5-5 and TRBJ2-6; D perhaps matches TRBD1 (5 bases). Germline-derived CDR1 and CDR2 are SGHKS and YYEKEE (reference sequence). The CDR3 has 17 amino acids. V was shortened by 0 bases and J by 0 bases, with 10 bases between the two germline ends. The CDR3 here is CASSLEPTDSGANVLTF. The CDR3, as DNA: TGTGCCAGCAGCTTGGAGCCGACAGACTCTGGGGCCAACGTCCTGACTTTC.

The CDR3 DNA reads as TGTGCCAGCAGCCGGGGACAGGCCTCCTACGAGCAGTACTTC. Its protein is CASSRGQASYEQYF. The chain couples TRBV11-2 to TRBJ2-7; the match to TRBD1 covers 8 bases. Looked up from germline, CDR1 is SGHAT and CDR2 is FQNNGV. Trimming at V came to 5 bases and at J to 0 bases, leaving 3 bases not matched to a gene. The length of the CDR3 is 14 residues.

V gene TRBV9 combines with J gene TRBJ1-6, with D unresolved. CDR1 and CDR2 from the germline V gene are SGDLS and YYNGEE. This CDR3 has 14 residues. V was clipped by 0 bases and J by 6 bases, with 7 bases between them. The DNA of the CDR3 is TGTGCCAGCAGCGTAGGAGACACTAATTCACCCCTCCACTTT. Protein product: CASSVGDTNSPLHF.

The V gene is TRBV6-5, the J gene TRBJ1-5, with a weak D call TRBD1 (6 bases). Looked up from germline, CDR1 is MNHEY and CDR2 is SVGAGI. V was clipped by 6 bases and J by 4 bases, with 10 bases between them. This CDR3 has 13 residues. The CDR3 nucleotides are TGTGCCAGCAGGGGAGGGGGTAATCAGCCCCAGCATTTT. It codes for CASRGGGNQPQHF.

This clone is a singleton in its sample. V gene TRBV3-1 (or the pseudogene TRBV3-2) combines with J gene TRBJ2-2; a possible D gene is TRBD2 (6 bases). V gave up 3 bases and J gave up 4 bases, with 18 bases separating them. The V gene's germline CDR1 is LGHDT and CDR2 YNNKEL (reference sequence). This CDR3 is built from 17 residues. In DNA, the CDR3 is TGTGCCAGCAGCCAGACTCGGGACTTTCGCATCACCGGGGAGCTGTTTTTT. It translates to CASSQTRDFRITGELFF.

This clone was counted a few times. V gene TRBV5-8 combines with J gene TRBJ2-1; maybe TRBD1 (5 bases). Germline V gene sequence: CDR1 SGHTS, CDR2 YDEGEE. V was clipped by 4 bases and J by 5 bases, with 13 bases between them. This CDR3 contains 14 residues. Here the CDR3 reads CASSPTQGNNEQFF. The CDR3 coding sequence is TGTGCCAGCAGCCCTACCCAGGGTAACAATGAGCAGTTCTTC.